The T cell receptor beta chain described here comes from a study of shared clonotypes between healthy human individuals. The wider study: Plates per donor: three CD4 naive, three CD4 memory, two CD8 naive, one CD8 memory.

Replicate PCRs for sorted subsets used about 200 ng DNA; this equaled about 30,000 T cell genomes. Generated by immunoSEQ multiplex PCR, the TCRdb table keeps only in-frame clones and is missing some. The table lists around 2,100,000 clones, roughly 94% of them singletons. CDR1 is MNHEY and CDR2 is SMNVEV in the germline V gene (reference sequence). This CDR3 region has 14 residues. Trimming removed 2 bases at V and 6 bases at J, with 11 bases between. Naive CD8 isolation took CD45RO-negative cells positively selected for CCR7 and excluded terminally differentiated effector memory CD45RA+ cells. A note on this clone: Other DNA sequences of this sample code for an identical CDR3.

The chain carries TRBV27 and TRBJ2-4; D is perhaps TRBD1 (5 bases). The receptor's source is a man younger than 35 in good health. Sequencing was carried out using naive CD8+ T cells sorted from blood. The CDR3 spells CASSLGQGRNIQYF. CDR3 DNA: TGTGCCAGCAGTTTAGGGCAGGGAAGAAACATTCAGTACTTC.